The following is a T cell receptor (beta chain) sequence with its context. The antigen is not known. CDR3 length: 16 amino acids. Trimming removed 2 bases from V and 4 bases from J, with 18 bases in between. Germline loops: CDR1 GTSNPN, CDR2 SVGIG (reference sequence). Production of TCR beta cDNA used 500 ng total RNA together with a constant-region primer. It was through three nested multiplex PCR rounds of slightly modified ARM-PCR that TCR beta libraries arose. A C-beta reverse primer was combined with TRBV1-TRBV30 forward primers in the first two PCR rounds, and each round had ten to eleven cycles. TCRdb reanalysed the multiplex PCR reads using MiXCR and keeps one entry per CDR3 protein. The sample lists 180,000 or so distinct CDR3 sequences; about 60% were seen once. The entry originates in a study of tumor-infiltrating lymphocytes in primary liver carcinoma. Study information: The patients included men and women who were aged 30 to 69 years.

Blood RNA originated from unsorted whole blood, with germline DNA additionally extracted. Broader study findings: Less overlap was seen in tumor-adjacent and tumor-blood pairs than in tumor region pairs.

This receptor was identified in a man between 40 and 49 years old with primary liver carcinoma and hepatitis B virus infection. The V and J genes are TRBV30 and TRBJ1-5; D is perhaps TRBD1 (5 bases). Sequencing used peripheral blood. The CDR3 is CAWSFFPPGGNQPQHF. CDR3 bases: TGTGCCTGGAGTTTTTTCCCCCCGGGGGGGAATCAGCCCCAGCATTTT.